The 14 T cell receptor beta chains below all came from one sample that was sequenced in a study of blood T cells in healthy people across ages. A second PCR, run for about 7 to 11 cycles, used a sample-barcoded 5' primer plus a J-beta primer mix. One entry per CDR3 protein, called by TCRdb with MiXCR from the 5' RACE reads. The sample records over 950,000 distinct CDR3 sequences, approximately 38% being singletons. Specimen: blood. The receptors were sampled from a man between 18 and 35 years old in good health.

This rearrangement joins TRBV10-2 to TRBJ1-5; 7 bases are a match to TRBD1. This CDR3 comprises 15 residues. CDR1 and CDR2 from the germline V gene are WSHSY and SAAADI. V was clipped by 0 bases and J by 4 bases; unmatched bases: 3. CDR3 DNA sequence: TGCGCCAGCAGTGAGTCTGGGGACAGAAATCAGCCCCAGCATTTT. Encoded protein: CASSESGDRNQPQHF.

This rearrangement joins TRBV11-2 to TRBJ2-7; TRBD1 matches 8 bases. The CDR3 is made up of 16 amino acids. Germline trimming cut 3 bases from V and 2 bases from J; bases unmatched to any gene: 9. Germline V gene lookup returns CDR1 SGHAT and CDR2 FQNNGV. The CDR3 here is CASSFYQGALTYEQYF. The CDR3 bases are TGTGCCAGCAGCTTCTATCAGGGGGCGCTTACCTACGAGCAGTACTTC.

The CDR3 spells CASSARDRVVTEAFF. CDR3 coding DNA: TGTGCCAGCAGCGCCCGGGACAGGGTTGTCACTGAAGCTTTCTTT. The rearrangement uses TRBV9 and TRBJ1-1; 9 positions match TRBD1. This CDR3 region has 15 residues. J gave up 4 bases and V 3 bases, and 7 bases lay outside the gene matches. CDR1 and CDR2 (germline): SGDLS, YYNGEE.

The rearrangement uses TRBV20-1 and TRBJ2-7; TRBD2 matches at 8 bases. Germline V gene data show CDR1 as DFQATT and CDR2 as SNEGSKA (reference sequence). With V trimmed by 5 bases and J by 0 bases, 3 bases remained unmatched. The CDR3 consists of 13 residues. CDR3 residues: CSAHLAGSYEQYF. In DNA, the CDR3 is TGCAGTGCTCATCTAGCGGGCTCCTACGAGCAGTACTTC.

This chain joins TRBV6-6 and TRBJ1-1; tentatively, D is TRBD1 (6 bases). The CDR3 runs to 15 residues. In germline, CDR1 is MNHNY, CDR2 SVGAGI (reference sequence). Trimming left V 7 bases short and J 5 bases short, with 20 bases between. The chain's CDR3 is CASNSIQGLRTEAFF. The CDR3 coding sequence is TGTGCCAGCAACTCAATACAGGGCCTGAGGACTGAAGCTTTCTTT.

For this clonotype: A junction boundary mismatches the germline segment, possibly from a read error. The chain joins TRBV20-1 to TRBJ1-1, with D perhaps matching TRBD1 (6 bases). This CDR3 is built from 13 residues. The V gene's germline CDR1 is DFQATT and CDR2 SNEGSKA (reference sequence). In DNA form, the CDR3 reads TGCTGTGCCGTAACAGGGTTGAACACTGAAGCTTTCTTT. This codes for CCAVTGLNTEAFF.

Ten or more counts support this clonotype. The chain is built from TRBV2 and TRBJ2-5; D gene ambiguous. The CDR3 spans 15 residues. In germline, CDR1 is SNHLY, CDR2 FYNNEI. V was trimmed by 6 bases and J by 3 bases, leaving 17 bases between them. The DNA for the CDR3 is TGTGCCAGCAGAGCTGGCGCGGCGTACGAAGAGACCCAGTACTTC. Its translation: CASRAGAAYEETQYF.

The chain recombines TRBV9 with TRBJ2-3; tentatively, D is TRBD2 (6 bases). V was cut by 3 bases and J by 2 bases, with 13 bases left in between. This CDR3 region has 15 residues. Germline V gives CDR1 SGDLS, CDR2 YYNGEE. This CDR3 is CASSGRGRFTDTQYF. DNA of the CDR3: TGTGCCAGCAGCGGACGGGGGAGATTCACAGATACGCAGTATTTT.

This chain joins TRBV20-1 and TRBJ2-3; 8 nucleotides line up with TRBD2. V was pared by 1 base and J by 2 bases, with 5 bases of the junction left unmatched. The CDR3 contains 15 residues. CDR1 is DFQATT and CDR2 is SNEGSKA in the germline V gene (reference sequence). CDR3 loop: CSARGDSGDTDTQYF. The CDR3 bases are TGCAGTGCTAGAGGCGATAGCGGGGACACAGATACGCAGTATTTT.

This clonotype was detected a few times. V and J are TRBV18 and TRBJ2-7; D remains unclear. This CDR3 has 12 residues. V was trimmed by 3 bases and J by 3 bases, leaving 6 bases between them. Germline V gene data show CDR1 as KGHSH and CDR2 as LQKENI. The CDR3 reads CASSPTNYEQYF. The CDR3, as DNA: TGTGCCAGCTCACCGACCAACTACGAGCAGTACTTC.

This clonotype was observed a single time. The V and J genes are TRBV27 and TRBJ2-5; TRBD2 is a possible D gene (6 bases). The V and J ends lost 5 bases and 11 bases respectively, with 30 bases between them. CDR3 length: 17 residues. Germline assignment: CDR1 MNHEY and CDR2 SMNVEV (reference sequence). The CDR3 DNA reads TGTGCCAGCAGTCCGCAATTAGCGGAGGGGTTCTACAATGAGCAGTACTTC. This translates into CASSPQLAEGFYNEQYF.

This clonotype was counted between two and nine times. The genes are TRBV5-1 and TRBJ2-7, with TRBD2 matching over 9 bases. V shed 4 bases, J shed 6 bases, and the junction held 8 bases outside the gene matches. The length of the CDR3 is 14 residues. Per the germline V gene, CDR1 is SGHRS and CDR2 is YFSETQ. CDR3 bases: TGCGCCAGCAGCGCTAGCGGGGTTCCTGGCGAGCAGTACTTC. Its translation is CASSASGVPGEQYF. Looking up the rest from reference TRBV5-1 and TRBJ2-7 gives the full variable domain: KAGVTQTPRYLIKTRGQQVTLSCSPISGHRSVSWYQQTPGQGLQFLFEYFSETQRNKGNFPGRFSGRQFSNSRSEMNVSTLELGDSALYLCASSASGVPGEQYFGPGTRLTVT.

This sequence joins TRBV12-3 or TRBV12-4 and TRBJ1-6, with TRBD1 matching over 9 bases. The CDR3 is 16 residues long. Trimming took 8 bases from V and 4 from J; bases not matched to a gene: 9. CDR3 residues: CASGGDRETYNSPLHF. CDR3 nucleotides: TGTGCCAGCGGTGGGGACAGGGAGACATATAATTCACCCCTCCACTTT.

There are a few counts of this clonotype. The V and J genes are TRBV6-2 or TRBV6-3 and TRBJ1-2; perhaps TRBD1 as D (5 bases). The germline V gene has CDR1 MNHEY and CDR2 SVGEGT. The CDR3 length is 16 residues. V lost 0 bases, J lost 4 bases, and 15 bases lay in between. This CDR3 is CASSYSKFGGSYGYTF. For the CDR3, the DNA is TGTGCCAGCAGTTACTCGAAGTTCGGGGGTTCCTATGGCTACACCTTC.